The 2 T cell receptor beta chains below all came from one sample that was sequenced in a study of blood T cells in healthy people across ages. The second PCR ran about 7 to 12 cycles with a sample-barcoded 5' primer and J-beta primers. TCRdb ran MiXCR on the 5' RACE reads and lists one entry per CDR3 protein. The sample consists of roughly 900,000 distinct CDR3 sequences, 45% to 50% of them appearing once. Specimen: blood. These receptors were collected from a man younger than 40 in good health.

The V gene is TRBV10-3, the J gene TRBJ2-3; 7 nucleotides align to TRBD2. The germline CDR1 and CDR2 sequences are ENHRY and SYGVKD. This CDR3 is built from 18 residues. After removal of 6 bases from V and 2 bases from J, the junction contained 17 bases not matched to a gene. CDR3 loop: CAIRSLGGGNTFTDTQYF. CDR3 sequence (DNA): TGTGCCATCAGATCCCTCGGCGGGGGTAATACATTCACAGATACGCAGTATTTT.

The sample holds many counts of this clonotype. The rearrangement uses TRBV6-1 and TRBJ2-1; D gene ambiguous. V lost 2 bases, J lost 5 bases, and 10 bases lay in between. The CDR3 runs 14 residues. Looked up from germline, CDR1 is MNHNS and CDR2 is SASEGT. The CDR3 is CASSEFWAHNEQFF. The CDR3 DNA follows: TGTGCCAGCAGTGAATTTTGGGCACACAATGAGCAGTTCTTC.